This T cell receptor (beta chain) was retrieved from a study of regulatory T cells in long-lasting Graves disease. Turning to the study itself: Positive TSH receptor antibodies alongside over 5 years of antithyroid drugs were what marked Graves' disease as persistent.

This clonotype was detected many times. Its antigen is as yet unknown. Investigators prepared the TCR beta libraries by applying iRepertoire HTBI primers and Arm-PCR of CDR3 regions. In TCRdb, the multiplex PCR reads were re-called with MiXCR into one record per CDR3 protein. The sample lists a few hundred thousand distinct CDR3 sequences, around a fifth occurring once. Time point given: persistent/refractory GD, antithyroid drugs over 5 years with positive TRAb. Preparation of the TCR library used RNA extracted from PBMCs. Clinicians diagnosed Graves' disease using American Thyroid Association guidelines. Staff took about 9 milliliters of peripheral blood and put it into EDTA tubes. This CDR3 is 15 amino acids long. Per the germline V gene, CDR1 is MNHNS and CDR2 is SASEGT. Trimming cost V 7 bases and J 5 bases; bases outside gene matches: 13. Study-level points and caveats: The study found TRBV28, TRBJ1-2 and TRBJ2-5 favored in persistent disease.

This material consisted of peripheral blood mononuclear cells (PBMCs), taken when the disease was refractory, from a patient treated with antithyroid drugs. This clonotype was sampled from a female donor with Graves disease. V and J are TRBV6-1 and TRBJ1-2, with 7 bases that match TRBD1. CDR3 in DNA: TGTGCCAGCAACCAGGGACAGTTGCTAGGATATGGCTACACCTTC. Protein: CASNQGQLLGYGYTF.